The clone carrying this TCR beta chain was seen at least ten times. Its antigen is as yet unknown. The entry originates in a study of T cell repertoires in cytomegalovirus infection. Study as a whole: Indications came from public TCR beta signatures; they pointed to CMV infection and to a matching HLA type.

TCRdb fed the reads into MiXCR, producing one record per CDR3 protein. The table shows approximately 290,000 distinct CDR3 sequences, with under 30% occurring only once. Notes on the study in general: Frequencies of public TCR beta families were cumulated, and this identified carriers of CMV plus the relevant HLA. The response measured ex vivo was dominated by TCR beta clonotypes (HLA-C-restricted and CMV-specific).

The V end was cut by 5 bases, the J end by 5 bases, with 12 bases between. Germline loops: CDR1 ENHRY, CDR2 SYGVKD. The CDR3 runs 13 residues. The chain combines TRBV10-3 with TRBJ2-5; D possibly corresponds to TRBD2 (6 bases). Sequences were obtained from PBMCs. The clonotype was recovered from a human donor in good health (CMV status not recorded). Some clones in this sample may be carry-over from other donors' samples. The DNA of the CDR3 is TGTGCCATCAGTCCGCCGGGGGTTGAGACCCAGTACTTC. It encodes CAISPPGVETQYF.